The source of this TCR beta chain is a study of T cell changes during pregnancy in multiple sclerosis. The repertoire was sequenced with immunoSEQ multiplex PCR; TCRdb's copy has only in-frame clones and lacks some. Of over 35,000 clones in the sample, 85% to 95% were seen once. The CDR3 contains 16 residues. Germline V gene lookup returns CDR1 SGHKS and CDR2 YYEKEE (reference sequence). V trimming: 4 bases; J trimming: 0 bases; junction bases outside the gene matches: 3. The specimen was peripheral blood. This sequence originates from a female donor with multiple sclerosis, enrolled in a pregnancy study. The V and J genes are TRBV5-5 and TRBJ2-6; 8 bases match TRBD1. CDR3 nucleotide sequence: TGTGCCAGCAGCCCTACAGGGGGCTCTGGGGCCAACGTCCTGACTTTC. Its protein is CASSPTGGSGANVLTF.